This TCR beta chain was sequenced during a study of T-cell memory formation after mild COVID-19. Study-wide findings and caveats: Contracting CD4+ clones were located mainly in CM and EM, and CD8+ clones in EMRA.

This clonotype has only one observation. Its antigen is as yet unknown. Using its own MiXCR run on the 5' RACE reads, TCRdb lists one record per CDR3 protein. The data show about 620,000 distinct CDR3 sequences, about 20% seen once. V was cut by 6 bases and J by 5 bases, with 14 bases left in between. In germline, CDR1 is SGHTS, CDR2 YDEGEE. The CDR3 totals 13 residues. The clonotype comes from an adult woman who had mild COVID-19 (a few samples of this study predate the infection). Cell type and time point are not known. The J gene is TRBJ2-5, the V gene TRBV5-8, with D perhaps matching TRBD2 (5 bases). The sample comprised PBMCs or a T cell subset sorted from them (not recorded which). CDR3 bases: TGTGCCAGCACCTACGAGCGCGGGGAGACCCAGTACTTC. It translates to CASTYERGETQYF.